Listed here is a single T cell receptor beta chain. This entry is derived from a study of technical replicates of blood from a handful of donors. J was trimmed by 6 bases and V by 2 bases; bases with no gene match: 5. From germline, CDR1 is SGHRS and CDR2 YFSETQ. CDR3 length equals 14 residues. TCRdb's copy holds only in-frame clones and misses some; the assay was immunoSEQ multiplex PCR. Among under 65,000 clones listed, 95% to 96% were seen once. The TCR originated in a human donor in good health. The chain uses TRBV5-1 and TRBJ2-1; TRBD2 matches 7 bases. Sequencing used T cells isolated from PBMCs. The CDR3 nucleotides are TGCGCCAGCAGCTTAGCGGGAAGCCGCAATGAGCAGTTCTTC. Protein sequence: CASSLAGSRNEQFF.